The sample holds a few counts of the clone carrying this TCR beta chain. Its antigen is as yet unknown. CDR3 length: 14 residues. V dropped 2 bases and J dropped 6 bases, with 11 bases sitting between them. CDR1 and CDR2 (germline): SGHAT, FQNNGV. These data come from a study of cytomegalovirus exposure and HLA in healthy donors. Study results and caveats: In a later analysis, a missense DCLRE1C variant was linked to TCR beta V- and J-gene trimming. Most of the CMV-associated TCR beta chains (in a later analysis) appeared to be HLA-restricted.

The PCR had 60 Vbeta and 13 Jbeta primers. Some clones are missing from TCRdb's copy, which holds only in-frame ones; the method was immunoSEQ multiplex PCR. The table lists roughly 140,000 clones, nearly 85% of them singletons. The chain has TRBV11-2 and TRBJ2-1; D possibly corresponds to TRBD2 (5 bases). The sample was PBMCs. This sequence originates from a male donor in good health and CMV-seronegative. The CDR3 DNA reads as TGTGCCAGCAGCTTATACGGACTCTCCAATGAGCAGTTCTTC. Protein: CASSLYGLSNEQFF.